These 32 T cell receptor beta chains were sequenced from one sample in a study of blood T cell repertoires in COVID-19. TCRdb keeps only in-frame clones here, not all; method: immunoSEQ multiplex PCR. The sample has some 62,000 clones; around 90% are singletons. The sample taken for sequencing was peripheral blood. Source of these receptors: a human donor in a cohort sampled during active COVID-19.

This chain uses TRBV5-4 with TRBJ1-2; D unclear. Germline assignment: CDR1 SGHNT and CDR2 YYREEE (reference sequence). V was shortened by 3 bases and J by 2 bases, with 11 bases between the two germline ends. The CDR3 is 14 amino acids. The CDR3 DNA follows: TGTGCCAGCAGCTCTCGACGGGGAAACTATGGCTACACCTTC. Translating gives CASSSRRGNYGYTF.

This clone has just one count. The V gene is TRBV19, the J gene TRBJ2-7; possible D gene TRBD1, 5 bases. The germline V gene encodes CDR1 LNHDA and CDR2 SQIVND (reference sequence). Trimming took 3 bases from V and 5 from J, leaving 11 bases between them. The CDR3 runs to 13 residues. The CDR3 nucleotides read TGTGCCAGTAGTATGAAGGGGTTCGACGAGCAGTACTTC. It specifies CASSMKGFDEQYF.

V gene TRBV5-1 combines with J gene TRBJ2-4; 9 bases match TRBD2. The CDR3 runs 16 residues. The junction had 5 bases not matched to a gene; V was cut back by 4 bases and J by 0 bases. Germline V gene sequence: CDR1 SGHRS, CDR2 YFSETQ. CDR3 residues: CASSPTSGLAKNIQYF. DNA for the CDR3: TGCGCCAGCAGCCCGACTAGCGGATTAGCCAAAAACATTCAGTACTTC.

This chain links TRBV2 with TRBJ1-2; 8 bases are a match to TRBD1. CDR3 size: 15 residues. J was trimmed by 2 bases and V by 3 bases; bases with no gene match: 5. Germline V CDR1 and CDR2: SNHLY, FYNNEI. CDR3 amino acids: CASSEQGAANYGYTF. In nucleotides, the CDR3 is TGTGCCAGCAGTGAGCAGGGGGCCGCAAACTATGGCTACACCTTC. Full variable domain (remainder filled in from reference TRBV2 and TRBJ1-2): EPEVTQTPSHQVTQMGQEVILRCVPISNHLYFYWYRQILGQKVEFLVSFYNNEISEKSEIFDDQFSVERPDGSNFTLKIRSTKLEDSAMYFCASSEQGAANYGYTFGSGTRLTVV.

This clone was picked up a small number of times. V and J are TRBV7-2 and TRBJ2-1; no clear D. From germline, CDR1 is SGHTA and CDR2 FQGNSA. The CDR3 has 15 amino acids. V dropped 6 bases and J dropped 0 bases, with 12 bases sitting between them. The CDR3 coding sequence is TGTGCCAGCAGGGAGACGGAAGTCTCCTACAATGAGCAGTTCTTC. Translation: CASRETEVSYNEQFF.

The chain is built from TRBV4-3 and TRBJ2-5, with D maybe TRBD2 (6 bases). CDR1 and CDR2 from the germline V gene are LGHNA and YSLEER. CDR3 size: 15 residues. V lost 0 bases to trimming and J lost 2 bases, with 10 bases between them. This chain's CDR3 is CASSQEGGNQETQYF. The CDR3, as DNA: TGCGCCAGCAGCCAAGAGGGGGGAAATCAAGAGACCCAGTACTTC.

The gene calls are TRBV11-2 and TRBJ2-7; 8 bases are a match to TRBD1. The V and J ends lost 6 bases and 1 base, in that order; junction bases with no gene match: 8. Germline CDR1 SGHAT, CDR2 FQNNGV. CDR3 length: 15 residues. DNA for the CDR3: TGTGCCAGCAGGTCCACAGGGGGGAATTCCTACGAGCAGTACTTC. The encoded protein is CASRSTGGNSYEQYF.

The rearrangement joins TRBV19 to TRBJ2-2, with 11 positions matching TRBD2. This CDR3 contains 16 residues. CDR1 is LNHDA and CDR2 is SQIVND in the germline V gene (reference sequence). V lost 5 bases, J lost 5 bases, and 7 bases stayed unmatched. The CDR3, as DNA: TGTGCCAGTAGTGCACTAGCGGGAGTAAATACCGGGGAGCTGTTTTTT. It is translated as CASSALAGVNTGELFF.

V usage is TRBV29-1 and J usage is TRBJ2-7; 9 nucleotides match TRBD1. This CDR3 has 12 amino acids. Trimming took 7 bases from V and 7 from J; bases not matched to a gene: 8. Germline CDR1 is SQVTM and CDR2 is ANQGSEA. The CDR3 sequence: CSALGQGYEQYF. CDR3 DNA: TGCAGCGCCCTCGGACAGGGGTATGAGCAGTACTTC.

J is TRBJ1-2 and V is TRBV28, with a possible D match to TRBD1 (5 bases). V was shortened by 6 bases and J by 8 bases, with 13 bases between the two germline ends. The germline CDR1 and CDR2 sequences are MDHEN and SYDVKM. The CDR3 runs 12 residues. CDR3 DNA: TGTGCCAGCAGCCCCCAGGGCTACGGCTACACCTTC. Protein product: CASSPQGYGYTF.

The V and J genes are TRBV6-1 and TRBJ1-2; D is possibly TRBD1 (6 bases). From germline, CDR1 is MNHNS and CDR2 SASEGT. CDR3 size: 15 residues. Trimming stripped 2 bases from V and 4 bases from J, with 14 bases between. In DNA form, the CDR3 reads TGTGCCAGCAGTGAACCGCGGGGGCGAGGCTATGGCTACACCTTC. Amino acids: CASSEPRGRGYGYTF.

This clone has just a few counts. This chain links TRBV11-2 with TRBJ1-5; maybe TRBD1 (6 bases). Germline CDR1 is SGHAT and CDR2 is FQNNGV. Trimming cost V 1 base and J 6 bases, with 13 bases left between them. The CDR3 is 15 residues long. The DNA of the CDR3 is TGTGCCAGCAGCTTAGCCTCAGGGGAATTTCAGCCCCAGCATTTT. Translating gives CASSLASGEFQPQHF.

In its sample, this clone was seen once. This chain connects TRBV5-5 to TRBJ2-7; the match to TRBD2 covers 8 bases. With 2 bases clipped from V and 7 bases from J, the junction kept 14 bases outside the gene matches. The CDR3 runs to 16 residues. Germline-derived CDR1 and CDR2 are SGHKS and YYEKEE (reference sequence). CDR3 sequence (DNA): TGTGCCAGCAGCTTCGTAGCGGGACGGGGTGGTTTGGAGCAGTACTTC. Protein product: CASSFVAGRGGLEQYF.

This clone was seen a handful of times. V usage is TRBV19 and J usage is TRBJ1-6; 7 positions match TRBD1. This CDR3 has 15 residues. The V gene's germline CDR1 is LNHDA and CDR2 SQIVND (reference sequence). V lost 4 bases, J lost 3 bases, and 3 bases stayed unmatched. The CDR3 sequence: CASSKAGGYNSPLHF. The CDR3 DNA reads TGTGCCAGTAGTAAGGCAGGGGGCTATAATTCACCCCTCCACTTT. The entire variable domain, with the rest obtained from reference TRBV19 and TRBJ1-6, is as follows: DGGITQSPKYLFRKEGQNVTLSCEQNLNHDAMYWYRQDPGQGLRLIYYSQIVNDFQKGDIAEGYSVSREKKESFPLTVTSAQKNPTAFYLCASSKAGGYNSPLHFGNGTRLTVT.

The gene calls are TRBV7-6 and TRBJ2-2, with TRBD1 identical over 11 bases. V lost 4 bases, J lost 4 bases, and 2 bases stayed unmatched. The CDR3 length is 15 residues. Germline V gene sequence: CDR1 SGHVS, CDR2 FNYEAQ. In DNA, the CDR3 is TGTGCCAGCAGCTCTGGGACAGGGGGCACCGGGGAGCTGTTTTTT. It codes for CASSSGTGGTGELFF.

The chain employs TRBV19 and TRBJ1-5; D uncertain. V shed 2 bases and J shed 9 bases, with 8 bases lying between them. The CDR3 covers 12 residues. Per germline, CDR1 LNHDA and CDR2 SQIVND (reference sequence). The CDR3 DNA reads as TGTGCCAGTAGTATAAGCTTTGGGCCCCAGCATTTT. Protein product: CASSISFGPQHF.

The CDR3, as DNA: TGTGCCAGCAGCCTACTAGCGGGAGGGGGAAATGAGCAGTTCTTC. Protein sequence: CASSLLAGGGNEQFF. The V call is TRBV4-2, the J call TRBJ2-1; 13 bases are shared with TRBD2. The CDR3 extends over 15 amino acids. Germline V gene sequence: CDR1 LGHNA, CDR2 YNFKEQ. Unmatched junction bases numbered 4, after V lost 4 bases and J lost 7 bases.

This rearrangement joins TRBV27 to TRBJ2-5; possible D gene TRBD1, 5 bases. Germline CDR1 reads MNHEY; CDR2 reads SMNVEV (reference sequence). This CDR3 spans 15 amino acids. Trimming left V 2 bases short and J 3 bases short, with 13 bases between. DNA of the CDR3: TGTGCCAGCAGTTTAAGACAGACCGGTAAAGAGACCCAGTACTTC. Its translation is CASSLRQTGKETQYF.

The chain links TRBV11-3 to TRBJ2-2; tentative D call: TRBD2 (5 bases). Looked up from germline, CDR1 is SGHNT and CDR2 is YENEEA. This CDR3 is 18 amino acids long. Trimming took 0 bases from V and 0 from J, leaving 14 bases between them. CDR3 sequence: CASSLDRVRAANTGELFF. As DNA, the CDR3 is TGTGCCAGCAGCTTAGACCGAGTGAGGGCCGCGAACACCGGGGAGCTGTTTTTT.

The CDR3 nucleotides are TGTGCCAGCAGGGGCGGGACTAGCGGGGCCTACGAGCAGTACTTC. Encoded protein: CASRGGTSGAYEQYF. The V call is TRBV28, the J call TRBJ2-7, with 13 bases matching TRBD2. Germline assignment: CDR1 MDHEN and CDR2 SYDVKM. J gave up 2 bases and V 6 bases, and 4 bases lay outside the gene matches. The CDR3 runs 15 residues.

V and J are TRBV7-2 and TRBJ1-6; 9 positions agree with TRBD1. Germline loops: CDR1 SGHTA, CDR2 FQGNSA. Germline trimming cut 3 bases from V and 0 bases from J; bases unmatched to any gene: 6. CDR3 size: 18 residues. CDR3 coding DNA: TGTGCCAGCAGCTTGGGACAGGGCTTTCGCTCCTATAATTCACCCCTCCACTTT. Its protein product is CASSLGQGFRSYNSPLHF.

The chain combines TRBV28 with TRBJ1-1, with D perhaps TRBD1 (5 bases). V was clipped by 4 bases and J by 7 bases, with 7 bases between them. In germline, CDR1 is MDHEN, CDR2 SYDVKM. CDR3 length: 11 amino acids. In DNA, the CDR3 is TGTGCCAGCAGTTGGGGCCTTGAAGCTTTCTTT. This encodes CASSWGLEAFF.

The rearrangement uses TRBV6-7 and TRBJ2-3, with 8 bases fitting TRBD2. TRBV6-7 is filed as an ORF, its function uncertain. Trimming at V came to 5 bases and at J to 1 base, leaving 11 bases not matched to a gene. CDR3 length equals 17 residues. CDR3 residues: CASSRGGWERGTDTQYF. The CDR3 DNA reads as TGTGCCAGCAGTCGCGGGGGGTGGGAGAGGGGCACAGATACGCAGTATTTT.

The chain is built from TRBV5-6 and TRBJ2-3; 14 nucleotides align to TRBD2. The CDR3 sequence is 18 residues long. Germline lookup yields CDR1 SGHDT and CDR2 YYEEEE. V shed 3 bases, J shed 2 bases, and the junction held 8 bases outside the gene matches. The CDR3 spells CASSSWTSGGIDTDTQYF. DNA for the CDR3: TGTGCCAGCAGCTCCTGGACTAGCGGGGGGATAGACACAGATACGCAGTATTTT.

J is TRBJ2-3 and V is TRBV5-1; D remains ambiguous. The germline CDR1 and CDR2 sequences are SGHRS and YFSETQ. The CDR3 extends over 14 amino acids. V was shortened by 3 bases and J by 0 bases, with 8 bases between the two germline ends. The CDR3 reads CASSWATSTDTQYF. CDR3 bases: TGCGCCAGCAGCTGGGCCACTAGCACAGATACGCAGTATTTT. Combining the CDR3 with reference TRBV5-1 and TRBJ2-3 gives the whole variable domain KAGVTQTPRYLIKTRGQQVTLSCSPISGHRSVSWYQQTPGQGLQFLFEYFSETQRNKGNFPGRFSGRQFSNSRSEMNVSTLELGDSALYLCASSWATSTDTQYFGPGTRLTVL.

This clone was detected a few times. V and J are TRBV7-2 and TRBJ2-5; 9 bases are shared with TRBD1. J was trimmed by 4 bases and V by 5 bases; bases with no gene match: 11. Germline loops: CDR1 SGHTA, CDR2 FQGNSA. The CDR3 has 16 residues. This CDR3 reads CASSAWGRGQGETQYF. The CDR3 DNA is TGTGCCAGCAGCGCATGGGGGCGGGGACAGGGAGAGACCCAGTACTTC.

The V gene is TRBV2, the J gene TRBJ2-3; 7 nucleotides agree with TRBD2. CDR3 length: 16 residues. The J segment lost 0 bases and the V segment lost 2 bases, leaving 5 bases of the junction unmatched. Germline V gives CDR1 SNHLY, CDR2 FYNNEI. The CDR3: CASSEMASGSTDTQYF. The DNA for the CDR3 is TGTGCCAGCAGTGAAATGGCTAGCGGTAGCACAGATACGCAGTATTTT.

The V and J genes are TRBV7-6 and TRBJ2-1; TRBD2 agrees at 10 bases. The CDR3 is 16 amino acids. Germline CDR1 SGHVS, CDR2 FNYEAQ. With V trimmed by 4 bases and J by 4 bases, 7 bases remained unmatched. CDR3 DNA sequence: TGTGCCAGCAGCTCCAGGATAGCGGGGGGTTACAATGAGCAGTTCTTC. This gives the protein CASSSRIAGGYNEQFF.

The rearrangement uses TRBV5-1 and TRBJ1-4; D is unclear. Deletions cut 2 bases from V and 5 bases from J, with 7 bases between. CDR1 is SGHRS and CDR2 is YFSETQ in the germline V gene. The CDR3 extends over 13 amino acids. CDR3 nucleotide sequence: TGCGCCAGCAGCTTCGGGAAGAATGAAAAACTGTTTTTT. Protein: CASSFGKNEKLFF.

CDR3 sequence reads: CASRTGVYGYTF. CDR3 nucleotides: TGTGCCAGCAGGACAGGGGTATATGGCTACACCTTC. This chain connects TRBV6-5 to TRBJ1-2; 8 bases fit TRBD1. Germline CDR1 MNHEY, CDR2 SVGAGI. The CDR3 is 12 residues long. With V trimmed by 6 bases and J by 5 bases, 2 bases remained unmatched.

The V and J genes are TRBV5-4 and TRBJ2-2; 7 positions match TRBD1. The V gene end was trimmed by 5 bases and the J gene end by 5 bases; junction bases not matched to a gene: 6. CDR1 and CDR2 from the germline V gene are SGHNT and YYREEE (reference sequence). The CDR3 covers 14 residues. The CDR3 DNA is TGTGCCAGCAGTTCGGGACAGTATACCGGGGAGCTGTTTTTT. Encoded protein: CASSSGQYTGELFF.

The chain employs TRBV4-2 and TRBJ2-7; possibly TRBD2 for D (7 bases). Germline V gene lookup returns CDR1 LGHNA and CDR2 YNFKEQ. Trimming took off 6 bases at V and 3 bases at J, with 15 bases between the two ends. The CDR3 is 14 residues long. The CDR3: CASSRGAQGYEQYF. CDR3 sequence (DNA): TGTGCCAGCAGTCGGGGGGCTCAGGGCTACGAGCAGTACTTC.